The rows below give T cell receptor beta chains drawn from one sample of a study of blood T cell repertoires in COVID-19. The table came from immunoSEQ multiplex PCR; TCRdb's copy has only in-frame clones and leaves some out. The sample consists of fewer than 350,000 clones, 75% to 90% of them appearing once. Sequencing used PBMCs or T cells enriched from blood (not recorded which). The source of these receptors is a woman aged 25 to 39 who had been exposed to COVID-19. Both conserved end residues are part of each CDR3. The D gene is left open where the match is weak. Clone sizes are given selectively: once, few, many, or a class where the clone is expanded.

clone_size: once; cdr3_length: 12; v_call: TRBV25-1; d_call: .; j_call: TRBJ1-2; cdr3_nt: TGTGCCAGCAGTGAATATGCCAGTGGCTACACCTTC; cdr3_aa: CASSEYASGYTF
clone_size: .; cdr3_length: 14; v_call: TRBV28; d_call: .; j_call: TRBJ2-5; cdr3_nt: TGTGCCAGCAGTTTATTAGGCAGCAGGGAGACCCAGTACTTC; cdr3_aa: CASSLLGSRETQYF
clone_size: many; cdr3_length: 15; v_call: TRBV7-9; d_call: TRBD1; j_call: TRBJ1-5; cdr3_nt: TGTGCCAGCAGCTTAGGGGACAGACCTTATCAGCCCCAGCATTTT; cdr3_aa: CASSLGDRPYQPQHF
clone_size: .; cdr3_length: 12; v_call: TRBV28; d_call: .; j_call: TRBJ1-2; cdr3_nt: TGTGCCAGCAGTTTAAGCAGGGTCGGCTACACCTTC; cdr3_aa: CASSLSRVGYTF
clone_size: .; cdr3_length: 15; v_call: TRBV7-2; d_call: .; j_call: TRBJ1-4; cdr3_nt: TGTGCCAGCAGCTCGCCCGAGGTAGCGAATGAAAAACTGTTTTTT; cdr3_aa: CASSSPEVANEKLFF
clone_size: .; cdr3_length: 14; v_call: TRBV7-9; d_call: .; j_call: TRBJ1-2; cdr3_nt: TGTGCCAGCAGCGCCGGGGTAGGATTGAATGGCTACACCTTC; cdr3_aa: CASSAGVGLNGYTF
clone_size: .; cdr3_length: 15; v_call: TRBV7-3; d_call: .; j_call: TRBJ2-1; cdr3_nt: TGTGCCAGCAGCAGGTCGGGTCTTTTCGACAATGAGCAGTTCTTC; cdr3_aa: CASSRSGLFDNEQFF
clone_size: .; cdr3_length: 16; v_call: TRBV5-6; d_call: TRBD2; j_call: TRBJ2-5; cdr3_nt: TGTGCCAGCAGGTCCGGGACTAGCGGGTGGGGAGAGACCCAGTACTTC; cdr3_aa: CASRSGTSGWGETQYF
clone_size: .; cdr3_length: 15; v_call: TRBV28; d_call: TRBD1; j_call: TRBJ1-1; cdr3_nt: TGTGCCAGCAGTGCCTTGACAGGGATCGACACTGAAGCTTTCTTT; cdr3_aa: CASSALTGIDTEAFF
clone_size: .; cdr3_length: 14; v_call: TRBV29-1; d_call: .; j_call: TRBJ2-1; cdr3_nt: TGCAGCGTCAGGATGCGCCTATCGGTGGATGAGCAGTTCTTC; cdr3_aa: CSVRMRLSVDEQFF